Listed here are 32 T cell receptor beta chains from one sample, sequenced in a study of blood T cell repertoires in COVID-19. This table comes from immunoSEQ multiplex PCR, and its TCRdb copy is limited to in-frame clones, with some not included. The repertoire holds over 120,000 clones, with 77% as singletons. The sequenced sample was peripheral blood. These receptors were taken from a woman aged 50 to 65 with active or convalescent COVID-19.

The V and J genes are TRBV29-1 and TRBJ1-2, with 7 bases identical to TRBD1. CDR3 length: 12 residues. CDR1 SQVTM and CDR2 ANQGSEA come from the germline V gene. V was pared by 2 bases and J by 13 bases, with 10 bases of the junction left unmatched. CDR3 bases: TGCAGCGTTGAAAGAGGGACAGAATTCTGCACCTTC. This translates into CSVERGTEFCTF.

The rearrangement uses TRBV29-1 and TRBJ2-7, with TRBD2 identical over 10 bases. Germline loops: CDR1 SQVTM, CDR2 ANQGSEA. The CDR3 extends over 15 amino acids. With 4 bases clipped from V and 3 bases from J, the junction kept 9 bases outside the gene matches. The CDR3 loop reads CSVVLALAGNYEQYF. The CDR3 nucleotides are TGCAGCGTTGTTTTGGCACTAGCGGGAAACTACGAGCAGTACTTC.

J is TRBJ1-5 and V is TRBV30; D is unresolved. Trimming shortened V by 0 bases and J by 3 bases, and 12 bases separated the two germline ends. Germline V CDR1 and CDR2: GTSNPN, SVGIG (reference sequence). The length of the CDR3 is 15 residues. CDR3 amino acids: CAWSVKGLDNQPQHF. As DNA, the CDR3 is TGTGCCTGGAGTGTAAAAGGACTGGACAATCAGCCCCAGCATTTT.

This clone was counted only a few times. The chain combines TRBV3-1 (or the pseudogene TRBV3-2) with TRBJ1-3; D not certain. Germline CDR1 and CDR2: LGHDT and YNNKEL (reference sequence). Trimming took 0 bases from V and 8 from J, leaving 8 bases between them. This CDR3 has 13 amino acids. The CDR3 is CASSQEPGYTIYF. The CDR3 bases are TGTGCCAGCAGCCAAGAGCCGGGGTACACCATATATTTT.

This clone appeared a single time. The chain is built from TRBV5-6 and TRBJ2-3, with 7 nucleotides matching TRBD2. CDR1 and CDR2 from the germline V gene are SGHDT and YYEEEE. J was trimmed by 0 bases and V by 4 bases; bases with no gene match: 11. This CDR3 region has 17 residues. The chain's CDR3 is CASSPVGGSPSTDTQYF. The CDR3 DNA is TGTGCCAGCAGCCCGGTGGGCGGGAGTCCTAGCACAGATACGCAGTATTTT.

V usage is TRBV12-3 or TRBV12-4 and J usage is TRBJ2-1; possible D gene TRBD1, 6 bases. This CDR3 comprises 13 residues. The germline V and J ends were trimmed by 3 bases and 5 bases, with 8 bases remaining between them. The CDR3 DNA follows: TGTGCCAGCAGTTTGCACAGGGACAATGAGCAGTTCTTC. It is translated as CASSLHRDNEQFF.

The chain couples TRBV5-4 to TRBJ1-2, with 10 bases lining up with TRBD1. The V segment lost 4 bases and the J segment 5 bases; nucleotides outside the gene matches: 14. This CDR3 contains 17 residues. Germline values: CDR1 SGHNT, CDR2 YYREEE (reference sequence). CDR3: CASSPLGTGTGAYGYTF. In DNA, the CDR3 is TGTGCCAGCAGCCCCCTGGGGACCGGGACAGGGGCTTATGGCTACACCTTC.

In its sample, this clone was seen once. The V call is TRBV5-4, the J call TRBJ1-2, with TRBD1 as a possible D gene (5 bases). The V and J ends lost 6 bases and 8 bases respectively, with 17 bases between them. Germline V gene data show CDR1 as SGHNT and CDR2 as YYREEE (reference sequence). This CDR3 comprises 13 residues. DNA of the CDR3: TGTGCCAGCACCTCCGCGGGCGGGGGGGGCTACACCTTC. Encoded protein: CASTSAGGGGYTF.

The chain joins TRBV7-8 to TRBJ1-6, with TRBD1 identical over 8 bases. CDR3 length equals 15 residues. Germline CDR1 and CDR2: SGHVS and FQNEAQ. V was pared by 7 bases and J by 10 bases, with 12 bases of the junction left unmatched. Here the CDR3 DNA reads TGTGCCAGCACCTCCACGACAGGGGAAAACTCACCCCTCCACTTT. It translates to CASTSTTGENSPLHF.

The J gene is TRBJ2-3, the V gene TRBV12-3 or TRBV12-4; D is uncertain. CDR3 length equals 12 residues. V dropped 5 bases and J dropped 3 bases, with 6 bases sitting between them. DNA for the CDR3: TGTGCCAGCAGTCTACAGACAGATACGCAGTATTTT. Encoded protein: CASSLQTDTQYF.

The chain couples TRBV12-3 or TRBV12-4 to TRBJ2-7; possibly TRBD2 for D (5 bases). The CDR3 totals 13 residues. The ends were cut back, 6 bases at V and 3 bases at J, with 12 bases in the middle. This CDR3 is CASSRRGNYEQYF. As DNA, the CDR3 is TGTGCCAGCAGCCGCCGGGGAAACTACGAGCAGTACTTC.

The chain has TRBV6-1 and TRBJ2-3; TRBD2 matches at 7 bases. Germline CDR1 and CDR2: MNHNS and SASEGT. The junction had 4 bases not matched to a gene; V was cut back by 2 bases and J by 2 bases. CDR3 length equals 15 residues. This CDR3 reads CASSETAGPTDTQYF. The CDR3 nucleotides are TGTGCCAGCAGTGAAACAGCGGGACCCACAGATACGCAGTATTTT.

This sequence joins TRBV5-1 and TRBJ2-7; 10 nucleotides align to TRBD1. Trimming cost V 4 bases and J 4 bases; bases outside gene matches: 8. There are 15 residues in the CDR3. Germline V gives CDR1 SGHRS, CDR2 YFSETQ. The CDR3 bases are TGCGCCAGCAGCACGGCGGGGACAGGGGCTTACGAGCAGTACTTC. Its protein is CASSTAGTGAYEQYF.

This sequence joins TRBV7-9 and TRBJ2-1; 8 nucleotides match TRBD2. The CDR3 runs 13 residues. J was trimmed by 14 bases and V by 11 bases; bases with no gene match: 17. Germline CDR1 SEHNR, CDR2 FQNEAQ (reference sequence). CDR3 sequence: CALGGRGGPVEFF. Here the CDR3 DNA reads TGTGCCCTCGGCGGTCGGGGGGGCCCTGTAGAGTTCTTC.

The rearrangement links TRBV6-2 or TRBV6-3 to TRBJ1-1, with D tentatively TRBD1 (6 bases). This CDR3 spans 16 amino acids. Germline V CDR1 and CDR2: MNHEY, SVGEGT. The V gene lost 6 bases and the J gene lost 8 bases, with 25 bases spanning the gap. The CDR3 DNA is TGTGCCAGCAGCCATACCCTCCTATACCTCGGGACAGAAGCTTTCTTT. It specifies CASSHTLLYLGTEAFF.

The chain carries TRBV11-2 and TRBJ2-5; 8 bases are shared with TRBD1. CDR1 and CDR2 (germline): SGHAT, FQNNGV. The CDR3 runs 18 residues. V was pared by 0 bases and J by 5 bases, with 14 bases of the junction left unmatched. The CDR3 region is CASSLEPSRTGYKETQYF. As DNA, the CDR3 is TGTGCCAGCAGCTTAGAACCCTCTCGGACAGGGTACAAGGAGACCCAGTACTTC.

The V and J genes are TRBV6-6 and TRBJ1-5, with D perhaps TRBD1 (5 bases). The CDR3 is made up of 15 amino acids. Per the germline V gene, CDR1 is MNHNY and CDR2 is SVGAGI (reference sequence). Trimming shortened V by 2 bases and J by 3 bases, and 11 bases separated the two germline ends. Here the CDR3 reads CASSYGQGNNQPQHF. In DNA, the CDR3 is TGTGCCAGCAGTTACGGGCAGGGCAACAATCAGCCCCAGCATTTT.

Comment on this clone: At one boundary the junction diverges from the germline segment, which might be a read error. The CDR3 spells CASSFLGVGQGVFF. As DNA, the CDR3 is TGTGCCAGCAGCTTTCTTGGGGTCGGACAGGGGGTATTCTTC. The chain is built from TRBV7-2 and TRBJ2-7; TRBD1 aligns across 10 bases. There are 14 residues in the CDR3. Germline V gives CDR1 SGHTA, CDR2 FQGNSA.

The CDR3 sequence: CAWSIGHNNQPQHF. CDR3 in DNA: TGTGCCTGGAGCATCGGACATAACAATCAGCCCCAGCATTTT. The chain uses TRBV30 and TRBJ1-5, with D maybe TRBD1 (5 bases). The germline V gene has CDR1 GTSNPN and CDR2 SVGIG (reference sequence). V lost 3 bases, J lost 3 bases, and 12 bases lay in between. The CDR3 is made up of 14 amino acids.

The chain combines TRBV6-5 with TRBJ1-2, with 9 positions matching TRBD1. CDR1 and CDR2 from the germline V gene are MNHEY and SVGAGI. The CDR3 has 15 amino acids. V was pared by 8 bases and J by 0 bases, with 7 bases of the junction left unmatched. This chain's CDR3 is CASAGDRAPNYGYTF. CDR3 coding DNA: TGTGCCAGCGCGGGGGACAGGGCCCCTAACTATGGCTACACCTTC.

This sequence joins TRBV5-8 and TRBJ1-4; no firm D call. V shed 4 bases and J shed 6 bases, with 16 bases lying between them. The CDR3 has 15 residues. CDR1 is SGHTS, CDR2 YDEGEE, per germline. CDR3 in DNA: TGTGCCAGCAGCCCCCTCGGAGGAAACTATGAAAAACTGTTTTTT. This codes for CASSPLGGNYEKLFF. Looking up the rest from reference TRBV5-8 and TRBJ1-4 gives the full variable domain: EAGVTQSPTHLIKTRGQQATLRCSPISGHTSVYWYQQALGLGLQFLLWYDEGEERNRGNFPPRFSGRQFPNYSSELNVNALELEDSALYLCASSPLGGNYEKLFFGSGTQLSVL.

This clone has more than one count but fewer than ten. One junction end does not reproduce the germline sequence, and a read error may be involved. CDR3 loop: CASSLRDSHQETQYF. The CDR3 DNA follows: TGTGCTAGCAGCCTCCGGGACAGCCACCAAGAGACCCAGTACTTC. The V gene is TRBV7-7, the J gene TRBJ2-5; 7 nucleotides match TRBD1. In germline, CDR1 is SSHAT, CDR2 FNYEAQ (reference sequence). The CDR3 runs to 15 residues.

The chain links TRBV4-3 to TRBJ1-4, with D maybe TRBD1 (6 bases). The V gene's germline CDR1 is LGHNA and CDR2 YSLEER. The CDR3 runs to 15 residues. V lost 0 bases and J 8 bases, leaving 13 bases between the germline ends. CDR3 DNA: TGCGCCAGCAGCCAAGATTTGGGCCAGGGGGAAAAACTGTTTTTT. It yields the protein CASSQDLGQGEKLFF.

For the CDR3, the DNA is TGCGCCAGCAACCCACGGACAGGCGACACTGAAGCTTTCTTT. Translated, it gives CASNPRTGDTEAFF. The chain employs TRBV5-1 and TRBJ1-1, with 7 bases lining up with TRBD1. Germline lookup yields CDR1 SGHRS and CDR2 YFSETQ. The junction had 8 bases not matched to a gene; V was cut back by 6 bases and J by 3 bases. The CDR3 has 14 residues. The full variable domain, with the rest looked up from reference TRBV5-1 and TRBJ1-1, is KAGVTQTPRYLIKTRGQQVTLSCSPISGHRSVSWYQQTPGQGLQFLFEYFSETQRNKGNFPGRFSGRQFSNSRSEMNVSTLELGDSALYLCASNPRTGDTEAFFGQGTRLTVV.

The gene calls are TRBV7-2 and TRBJ1-2, with TRBD1 identical over 7 bases. This CDR3 comprises 15 residues. The V gene's germline CDR1 is SGHTA and CDR2 FQGNSA. V lost 5 bases and J lost 4; bases outside the gene matches: 10. The CDR3 sequence is CASSPHPSGGYGYTF. The DNA for the CDR3 is TGTGCCAGCAGCCCACACCCCTCAGGGGGCTATGGCTACACCTTC.

The chain carries TRBV7-8 and TRBJ2-7, with D tentatively TRBD1 (5 bases). The V end lost 1 base, the J end lost 6 bases, and 25 bases lay between the germline ends. This CDR3 is built from 18 residues. CDR1 is SGHVS and CDR2 is FQNEAQ in the germline V gene. The CDR3 DNA is TGTGCCAGCAGCTTAGTCCGTAGGGGCCTACGCCCCCCGTCCGAGCAGTACTTC. It encodes CASSLVRRGLRPPSEQYF. The whole variable domain, filled in from reference TRBV7-8 and TRBJ2-7, reads GAGVSQSPRYKVAKRGQDVALRCDPISGHVSLFWYQQALGQGPEFLTYFQNEAQLDKSGLPSDRFFAERPEGSVSTLKIQRTQQEDSAVYLCASSLVRRGLRPPSEQYFGPGTRLTVT.

V usage is TRBV4-2 and J usage is TRBJ2-1, with D perhaps TRBD2 (6 bases). Trimming stripped 1 base from V and 4 bases from J, with 17 bases between. Germline V gives CDR1 LGHNA, CDR2 YNFKEQ. The CDR3 loop spans 17 amino acids. Here the CDR3 DNA reads TGTGCCAGCAGCCAAGCCCTGGGTTCTAGCGCTTACAATGAGCAGTTCTTC. Encoded protein: CASSQALGSSAYNEQFF.

On this clone: The same CDR3 arises from other DNA sequences in this sample as well. The V call is TRBV28, the J call TRBJ1-1; possibly TRBD1 for D (5 bases). CDR3 length equals 14 residues. Trimming shortened V by 2 bases and J by 14 bases, and 21 bases separated the two germline ends. Germline CDR1 reads MDHEN; CDR2 reads SYDVKM. The DNA of the CDR3 is TGTGCCAGCAGTTTAGGCGGGACTTCTAGTGGGGCCTTCTTT. Its translation: CASSLGGTSSGAFF.

The rearrangement joins TRBV7-2 to TRBJ1-3; D uncertain. This CDR3 spans 16 amino acids. Germline CDR1 is SGHTA and CDR2 is FQGNSA. Trimming pared 6 bases from V and 0 bases from J, leaving 15 bases between. CDR3 in amino acids: CASSLVWPLSGNTIYF. The CDR3 nucleotides read TGTGCCAGCAGTCTGGTTTGGCCGCTCTCTGGAAACACCATATATTTT.

V gene TRBV6-1 combines with J gene TRBJ1-5; no firm D call. Germline V gives CDR1 MNHNS, CDR2 SASEGT. This CDR3 has 15 residues. Trimming pared 3 bases from V and 6 bases from J, leaving 15 bases between. CDR3: CASSDNSGRSQPQHF. DNA of the CDR3: TGTGCCAGCAGTGATAATAGTGGTCGTAGTCAGCCCCAGCATTTT.

The rearrangement joins TRBV20-1 to TRBJ1-5; 7 bases are shared with TRBD1. The V and J ends lost 3 bases and 7 bases, in that order; junction bases with no gene match: 15. This CDR3 has 16 amino acids. Looked up from germline, CDR1 is DFQATT and CDR2 is SNEGSKA (reference sequence). In DNA form, the CDR3 reads TGCAGTGCTAGTCTAGGCTCGACAGGGTGGAACCAGCCCCAGCATTTT. It translates to CSASLGSTGWNQPQHF.

This clone was seen a handful of times. The V gene is TRBV6-5, the J gene TRBJ2-3; 10 nucleotides align to TRBD1. Germline V gene lookup returns CDR1 MNHEY and CDR2 SVGAGI. The CDR3 spans 15 residues. After removal of 5 bases from V and 4 bases from J, the junction contained 6 bases not matched to a gene. CDR3 in DNA: TGTGCCAGCAGTCGACAGGGGGCGGCGTCAGATACGCAGTATTTT. Translating gives CASSRQGAASDTQYF.